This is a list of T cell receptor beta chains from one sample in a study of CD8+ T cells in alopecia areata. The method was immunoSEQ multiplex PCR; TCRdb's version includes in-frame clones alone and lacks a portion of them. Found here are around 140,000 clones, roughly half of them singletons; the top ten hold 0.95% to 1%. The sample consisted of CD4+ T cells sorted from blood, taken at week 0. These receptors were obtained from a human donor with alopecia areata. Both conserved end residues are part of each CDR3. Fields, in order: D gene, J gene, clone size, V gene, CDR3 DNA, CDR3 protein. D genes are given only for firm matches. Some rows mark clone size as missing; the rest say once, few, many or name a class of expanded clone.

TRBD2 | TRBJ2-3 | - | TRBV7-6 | TGTGCCAGCAGCTTTAGCGGGAGTAACACAGATACGCAGTATTTT | CASSFSGSNTDTQYF
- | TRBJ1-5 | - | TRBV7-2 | TGTGCCAGCAGCTTAGGCGGGTACAATCAGCCCCAGCATTTT | CASSLGGYNQPQHF
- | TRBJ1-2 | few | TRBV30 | TGTGCCTTACAACAGGGCTACACCTTC | CALQQGYTF
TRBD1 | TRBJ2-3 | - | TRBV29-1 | TGCAGCGTTGAGACAGGGGCGGCAGATACGCAGTATTTT | CSVETGAADTQYF
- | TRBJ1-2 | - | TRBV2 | TGTGCCAGCACTCGAACGGATGGCTACACCTTC | CASTRTDGYTF
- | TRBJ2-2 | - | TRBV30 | TGTGCCTGGAGTGGGCGAGCCGGGGAGCTGTTTTTT | CAWSGRAGELFF
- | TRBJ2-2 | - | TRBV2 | TGTGCCAGCAGTCCAACAGGGTCCACCGGGGAGCTGTTTTTT | CASSPTGSTGELFF
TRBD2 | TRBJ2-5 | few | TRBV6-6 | TGTGCCAGCAGTTACTCGACGGGAGGAGGGGAGACCCAGTACTTC | CASSYSTGGGETQYF
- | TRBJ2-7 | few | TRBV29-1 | TGCAGCGTTGCCAGGGTTATGCACGAGCAGTACTTC | CSVARVMHEQYF
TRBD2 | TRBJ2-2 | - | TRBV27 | TGTGCCAGCAGAAGAGCGGGAGCCCTCACCGGGGAGCTGTTTTTT | CASRRAGALTGELFF
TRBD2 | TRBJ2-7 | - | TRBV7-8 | TGTGCCAGCAGCGGATCCCGGGGGGGACGGGCCACCAGCTACGAGCAGTACTTC | CASSGSRGGRATSYEQYF
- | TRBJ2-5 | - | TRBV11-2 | TGTGCCAGCAGCCGGACCCTTCGGGAGACCCAGTACTTC | CASSRTLRETQYF
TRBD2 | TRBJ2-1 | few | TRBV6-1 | TGTGCCAGCAGTGAACCCGGCGGGAGGGCCTACAATGAGCAGTTCTTC | CASSEPGGRAYNEQFF
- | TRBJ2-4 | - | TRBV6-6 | TGTGCCAGCATCGGGGTCAACATTCAGTACTTC | CASIGVNIQYF
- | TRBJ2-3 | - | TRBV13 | TGTGCCAGCAGCTTAACTTTCAGCACAGATACGCAGTATTTT | CASSLTFSTDTQYF
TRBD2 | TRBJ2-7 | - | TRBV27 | TGTGCCAGCCACCCGGGAGGGCACCTCTACGAGCAGTACTTC | CASHPGGHLYEQYF